A selection of T cell receptor beta chains follows, all from one sample in a study of blood T cell repertoires in COVID-19. Assay used: immunoSEQ multiplex PCR; TCRdb lists only in-frame clones, some missing. Of 400,000 to 500,000 clones listed, 86% are singletons. The source material was peripheral blood. Every receptor here comes from a woman in her twenties or thirties with active or convalescent COVID-19. Each CDR3 is given without its conserved first and last residue. Some rows have no size entry. The others give once, few or many, or a class for an expanded clone.

abundance	j_gene	v_gene	CDR3aa
NA	TRBJ2-5	TRBV10-3	ATNPGGMGETQY
NA	TRBJ1-5	TRBV6-5	ASISGTGGQPQH
once	TRBJ1-3	TRBV10-3	AISESLTASINTIY
once	TRBJ2-5	TRBV5-1	ASSIGTSGRQETQY
NA	TRBJ2-2	TRBV13	ASSPGTANTGELF
NA	TRBJ1-3	TRBV5-1	ASSHAPQAISGNTIY
NA	TRBJ2-1	TRBV11-2	ASSFTGVTYNEQF
NA	TRBJ2-3	TRBV7-9	ASSLERTDTQY
NA	TRBJ1-4	TRBV9	ASSSWDGQNYEKLF
once	TRBJ1-1	TRBV2	ASSVPTVMNTEAF
NA	TRBJ2-7	TRBV19	ASSTGQGYEQY
NA	TRBJ1-1	TRBV19	ASSLGTAPGNTEAF
NA	TRBJ2-7	TRBV19	ASRKQAGSYEQY
NA	TRBJ2-5	TRBV12-5	ASGPQTGIGETQY
NA	TRBJ1-1	TRBV6-9	ASSYRGYTEAF
once	TRBJ2-7	TRBV3-1/TRBV3-2	ASSQYRDRGLPSYEQY
few	TRBJ2-2	TRBV5-4	ASSLDRVGTGELF
NA	TRBJ2-7	TRBV6-1	ASSDGGSTYEQY